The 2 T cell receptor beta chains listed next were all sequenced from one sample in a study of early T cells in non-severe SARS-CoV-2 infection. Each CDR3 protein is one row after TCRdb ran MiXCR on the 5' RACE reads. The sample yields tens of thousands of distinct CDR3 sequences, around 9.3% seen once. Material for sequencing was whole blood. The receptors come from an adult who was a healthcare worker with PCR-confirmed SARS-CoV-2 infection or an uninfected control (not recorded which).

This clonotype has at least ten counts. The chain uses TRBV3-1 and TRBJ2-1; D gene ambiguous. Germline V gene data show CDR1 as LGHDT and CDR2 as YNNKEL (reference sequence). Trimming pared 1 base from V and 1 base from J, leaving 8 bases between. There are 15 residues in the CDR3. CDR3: CASSQVYVSYNEQFF. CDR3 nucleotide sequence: TGTGCCAGCAGCCAAGTCTATGTTTCCTACAATGAGCAGTTCTTC.

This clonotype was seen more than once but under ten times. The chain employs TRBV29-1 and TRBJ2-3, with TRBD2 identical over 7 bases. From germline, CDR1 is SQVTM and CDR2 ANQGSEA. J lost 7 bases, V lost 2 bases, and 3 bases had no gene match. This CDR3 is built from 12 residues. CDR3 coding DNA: TGCAGCGTTGAAATGGGGGGGAATACGCAGTATTTT. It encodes CSVEMGGNTQYF.